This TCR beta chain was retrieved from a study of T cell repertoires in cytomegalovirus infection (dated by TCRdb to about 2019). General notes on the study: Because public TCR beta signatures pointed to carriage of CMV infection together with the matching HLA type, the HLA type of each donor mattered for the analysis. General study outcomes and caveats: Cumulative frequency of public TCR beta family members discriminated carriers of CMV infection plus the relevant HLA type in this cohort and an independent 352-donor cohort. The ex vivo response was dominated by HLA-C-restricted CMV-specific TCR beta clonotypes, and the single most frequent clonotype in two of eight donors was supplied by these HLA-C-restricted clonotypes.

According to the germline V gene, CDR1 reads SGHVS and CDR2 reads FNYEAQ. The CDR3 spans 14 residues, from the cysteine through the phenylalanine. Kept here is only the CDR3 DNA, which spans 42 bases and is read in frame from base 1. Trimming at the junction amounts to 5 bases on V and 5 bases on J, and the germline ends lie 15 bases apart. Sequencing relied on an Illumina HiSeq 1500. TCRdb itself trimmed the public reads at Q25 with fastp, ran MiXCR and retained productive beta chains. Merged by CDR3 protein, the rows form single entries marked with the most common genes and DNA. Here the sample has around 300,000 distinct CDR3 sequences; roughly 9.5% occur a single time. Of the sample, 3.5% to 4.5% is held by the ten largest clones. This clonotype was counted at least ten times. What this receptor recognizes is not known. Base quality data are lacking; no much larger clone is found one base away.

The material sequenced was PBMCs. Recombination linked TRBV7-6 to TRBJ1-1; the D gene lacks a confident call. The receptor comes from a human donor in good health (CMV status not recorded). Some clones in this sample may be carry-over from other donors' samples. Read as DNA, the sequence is TGTGCCAGCAGCCCCCCCGGGGTGGGTACTGAAGCTTTCTTT. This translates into CASSPPGVGTEAFF.